This entry lists 4 T cell receptor beta chains sequenced from one sample in a study of a mutant IDH1 vaccine in newly diagnosed glioma. TCRdb's table, derived via immunoSEQ multiplex PCR, lists solely in-frame clones and lacks some. The table includes approximately 61,000 clones, 75% to 85% detected once. This sample's time point: week 35, safety follow-up. It was 300 ug of mutant IDH1 20-mer peptide that made up each vaccine dose, given with topical imiquimod. Antigens for these TCRs are unknown. The source material was PBMCs, sampled from a glioma patient whose treatment included an IDH1 peptide vaccine. These receptors were obtained from a man aged 35 to 55 with glioma.

The V call is TRBV4-2, the J call TRBJ1-3, with TRBD1 matching over 10 bases. The germline gives CDR1 LGHNA, CDR2 YNFKEQ. The CDR3 spans 16 residues. V lost 2 bases to trimming and J lost 2 bases; unmatched junction nucleotides: 3. Here the CDR3 DNA reads TGTGCCAGCAGCCAATCAGGACAGGGGGCTGGAAACACCATATATTTT. Protein product: CASSQSGQGAGNTIYF.

The rearrangement joins TRBV4-2 to TRBJ1-3; D is unresolved. Between the trimmed V and J ends, which lost 2 bases and 2 bases, there was a span of 10 bases. Germline V CDR1 and CDR2: LGHNA, YNFKEQ. There are 15 residues in the CDR3. The CDR3 loop is CASSQSGEAGNTIYF. The CDR3 DNA reads TGTGCCAGCAGCCAAAGTGGGGAAGCTGGAAACACCATATATTTT.

The chain has TRBV30 and TRBJ2-7, with 9 positions matching TRBD2. V was clipped by 0 bases and J by 1 base; unmatched bases: 4. The CDR3 is 15 residues long. Germline CDR1 GTSNPN, CDR2 SVGIG (reference sequence). DNA of the CDR3: TGTGCCTGGAGTGTGTTTAGCGGGGGTTCCTACGAGCAGTACTTC. Protein product: CAWSVFSGGSYEQYF.

The rearrangement uses TRBV28 and TRBJ2-7, with 7 bases identical to TRBD1. Germline V lookup: CDR1 MDHEN, CDR2 SYDVKM. V lost 2 bases, J lost 5 bases, and 6 bases stayed unmatched. This CDR3 has 14 amino acids. DNA for the CDR3: TGTGCCAGCAGTTTAACAGGGGCCAGGGACGAGCAGTACTTC. This translates into CASSLTGARDEQYF.